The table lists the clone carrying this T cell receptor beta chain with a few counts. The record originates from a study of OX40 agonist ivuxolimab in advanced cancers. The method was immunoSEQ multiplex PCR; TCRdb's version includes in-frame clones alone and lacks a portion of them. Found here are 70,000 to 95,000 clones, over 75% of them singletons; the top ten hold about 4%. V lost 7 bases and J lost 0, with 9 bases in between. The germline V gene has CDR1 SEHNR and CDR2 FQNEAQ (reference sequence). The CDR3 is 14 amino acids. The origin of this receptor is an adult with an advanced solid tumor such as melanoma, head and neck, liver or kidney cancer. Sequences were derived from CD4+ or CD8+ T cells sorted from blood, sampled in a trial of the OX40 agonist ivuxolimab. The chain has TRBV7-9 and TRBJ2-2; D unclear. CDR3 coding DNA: TGTGCCAGCACCGCTGGCTCGAACACCGGGGAGCTGTTTTTT. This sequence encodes CASTAGSNTGELFF.